This is a list of T cell receptor beta chains from one sample in a study of blood T cell repertoires in COVID-19. TCRdb's table, derived via immunoSEQ multiplex PCR, lists solely in-frame clones and lacks some. Counted here are some 300,000 clones, 85% to 90% occurring once; the ten biggest clones make up approximately 2%. The source material was PBMCs or T cells enriched from blood (not recorded which). These receptors were obtained from an older woman in a cohort exposed to, infected with or recovered from COVID-19 (not recorded which). Both conserved end residues are part of each CDR3. A D gene is named only where the DNA matches it firmly. Clone size, where shown, is once, few, many, or a class for clones that have expanded.

TRBJ2-2 . TRBV9 . TGTGCCAGCAGCAACGGTGCCGGGGAGCTGTTTTTT CASSNGAGELFF
TRBJ2-4 . TRBV28 TRBD2 TGTGCCAGCAGCGTAGCGGGACAAAACATTCAGTACTTC CASSVAGQNIQYF
TRBJ2-3 few TRBV27 TRBD1 TGTGCCAGCAGTAATTTGCTCCGGGACAGGAGTGGAGATACGCAGTATTTT CASSNLLRDRSGDTQYF
TRBJ2-5 . TRBV16 . TGTGCCAGCAGCCACTCGAGTGTTCAAGAGACCCAGTACTTC CASSHSSVQETQYF
TRBJ1-2 . TRBV6-5 TRBD1 TGTGCCAGCAGCTACGACAGGGGGGATGGCTACACCTTC CASSYDRGDGYTF
TRBJ2-1 . TRBV7-9 . TGTGCCAGCAGCTTAGAGCGTCTAGCAATATACAATGAGCAGTTCTTC CASSLERLAIYNEQFF
TRBJ2-7 . TRBV7-2 TRBD1 TGTGCCAGCAGCTTCTCCGGGACAGGGGATTACGAGCAGTACTTC CASSFSGTGDYEQYF
TRBJ2-1 . TRBV7-3 . TGTGCCAGCAGCTTAATACAGGGCAATGAGCAGTTCTTC CASSLIQGNEQFF
TRBJ1-1 . TRBV7-2 . TGTGCCAGCAGCCTAAGGGGCAGGGGGAACACTGAAGCTTTCTTT CASSLRGRGNTEAFF
TRBJ2-7 once TRBV27 TRBD1 TGTGCCAGCGGTTTCAGGGGGCCCTACGAGCAGTACTTC CASGFRGPYEQYF
TRBJ2-3 . TRBV27 TRBD1 TGTGCCAGCAGTCCAGGGGGAACAACCGATACGCAGTATTTT CASSPGGTTDTQYF
TRBJ1-2 . TRBV7-9 . TGTGCCAGCAGCTTAGGGACGGGATCCTATAACTATGGCTACACCTTC CASSLGTGSYNYGYTF
TRBJ2-7 . TRBV6-5 TRBD2 TGTGCCAGCAGTTCCGGGACTAACGAGCAGTACTTC CASSSGTNEQYF
TRBJ1-6 . TRBV2 TRBD1 TGTGCCAGCAGTTGGAAGAGGGACAGCTATTCACCCCTCCACTTT CASSWKRDSYSPLHF
TRBJ1-2 . TRBV18 TRBD1 TGTGCCAGCTCAGAGGGACAGGGGATCGCCTATGGCTACACCTTC CASSEGQGIAYGYTF
TRBJ1-1 once TRBV7-2 TRBD1 TGTGCCAGCAGTTGGGACAGGGAGAAAGCTTTCTTT CASSWDREKAFF
TRBJ2-1 . TRBV30 TRBD2 TGTGCCTGGAGTGTGGGACTAGCGGTCCGGGAGCAGTTCTTC CAWSVGLAVREQFF
TRBJ2-3 . TRBV2 . TGTGCCAGCTCCAGACAGATTTTAGTAAGAACCACAGATACGCAGTATTTT CASSRQILVRTTDTQYF
TRBJ1-5 . TRBV20-1 . TGCAGTGCTAGTAATAGTGAGGATGGGCAGCCCCAGCATTTT CSASNSEDGQPQHF
TRBJ1-6 . TRBV28 . TGTGCCAGCAGCCTAACAGGGAGCTCCTATAATTCACCCCTCCACTTT CASSLTGSSYNSPLHF
TRBJ1-6 once TRBV27 . TGTGCTAGGGGGGGGTGGGGTGGTTCACCCCTCCACTTT CARGGWGGSPLHF
TRBJ2-1 once TRBV4-1 . TGCGCCAGCAGCCAAGATCTCAGAGGGCCCGGCAATGAGCAGTTCTTC CASSQDLRGPGNEQFF
TRBJ1-2 . TRBV7-2 TRBD1 TGTGCCAGCAGACCACAGACAGGGTCTTACTATGGCTACACCTTC CASRPQTGSYYGYTF
TRBJ2-7 . TRBV19 TRBD2 TGTGCCAGTAGTATCCAAGCGGGAGGGAGACACGAGCAGTACTTC CASSIQAGGRHEQYF
TRBJ1-2 few TRBV10-3 . TGTGCCATCAGTGAGGGTCGGGGCTACACCTTC CAISEGRGYTF
TRBJ2-7 . TRBV7-8 TRBD1 TGTGCCAGCAGCTTAAAGATGCTCGGGACAGGTACCCCTTACGAGCAGTACTTC CASSLKMLGTGTPYEQYF
TRBJ1-6 . TRBV7-8 TRBD1 TGTGCCAGCAGCACGAGACGATCGGACAGGGGGTTATTGTCACCCCTCCACTTT CASSTRRSDRGLLSPLHF
TRBJ2-7 . TRBV15 TRBD1 TGTGCCACCAGCAGTGGTTCGACAGGGGCCTACGAGCAGTACTTC CATSSGSTGAYEQYF
TRBJ1-2 few TRBV4-3 . TGCGCCAGCAGCCCCCAGGCGAACTATGGCTACACCTTC CASSPQANYGYTF
TRBJ1-2 . TRBV19 . TGTGCCAGTAGTAGCAGGGTGGAGGGCTACACCTTC CASSSRVEGYTF
TRBJ1-1 . TRBV29-1 . TGCAGCGTTGTACACCTGAACACTGAAGCTTTCTTT CSVVHLNTEAFF
TRBJ2-1 . TRBV3-1/TRBV3-2 TRBD2 TGTGCCAGCAGCCAACGCGGACTAGCGGCCAGCTCCTACAATGAGCAGTTCTTC CASSQRGLAASSYNEQFF
TRBJ1-1 . TRBV27 TRBD1 TGTGCCAGCAGTTGGGACAGGACTTTCCTGAACACTGAAGCTTTCTTT CASSWDRTFLNTEAFF
TRBJ2-1 . TRBV2 TRBD1 TGTGCCAGCAGTGGGTGGACAGGGGACAATGAGCAGTTCTTC CASSGWTGDNEQFF
TRBJ2-6 . TRBV27 TRBD1 TGTGCCAGCAGCCCTAGGGGGCACCTTTTCTCTGGGGCCAACGTCCTGACTTTC CASSPRGHLFSGANVLTF
TRBJ2-1 . TRBV19 TRBD2 TGTGCCAGTAGTCCCAGACTGATTAGCGGGAATGAGCAGTTCTTC CASSPRLISGNEQFF
TRBJ2-7 . TRBV7-2 . TGTGCCAGCAGCCTGAGTCCCGGGGCCTACGAGCAGTACTTC CASSLSPGAYEQYF
TRBJ2-7 . TRBV2 TRBD1 TGTGCCAGCAGCCCCCCCGGGACAGGGATAAACGAGCAGTACTTC CASSPPGTGINEQYF
TRBJ2-2 . TRBV7-2 . TGTGCCAGCAGCTTAGCGGGAGACACCGGGGAGCTGTTTTTT CASSLAGDTGELFF
TRBJ2-7 few TRBV20-1 TRBD1 TGCAGTGCCCAGGGACAGGGGGCGCCCTACTTC CSAQGQGAPYF